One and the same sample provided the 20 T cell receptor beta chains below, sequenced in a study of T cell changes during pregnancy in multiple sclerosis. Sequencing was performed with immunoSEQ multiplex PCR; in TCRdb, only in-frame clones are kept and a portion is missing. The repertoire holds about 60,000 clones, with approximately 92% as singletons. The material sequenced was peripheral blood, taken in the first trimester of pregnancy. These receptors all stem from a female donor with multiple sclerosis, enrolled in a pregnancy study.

CDR3 region: CASSYSSPAAYGYTF. As DNA, the CDR3 is TGTGCCAGCAGTTACTCGAGCCCCGCTGCCTATGGCTACACCTTC. This rearrangement joins TRBV6-5 to TRBJ1-2; D unclear. Trimming removed 0 bases from V and 4 bases from J, with 12 bases in between. The CDR3 sequence is 15 residues long. CDR1 is MNHEY, CDR2 SVGAGI, per germline.

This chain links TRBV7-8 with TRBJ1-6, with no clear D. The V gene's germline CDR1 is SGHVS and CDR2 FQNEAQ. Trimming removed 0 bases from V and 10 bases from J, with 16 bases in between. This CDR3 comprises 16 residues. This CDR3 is CASSLALAGSTSPLHF. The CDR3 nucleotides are TGTGCCAGCAGCTTAGCCCTAGCAGGTTCCACCTCACCCCTCCACTTT.

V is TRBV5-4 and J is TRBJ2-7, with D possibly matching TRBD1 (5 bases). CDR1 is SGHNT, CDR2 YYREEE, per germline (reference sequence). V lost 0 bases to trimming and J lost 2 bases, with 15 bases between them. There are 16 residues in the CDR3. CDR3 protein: CASSLAAGWGTYEQYF. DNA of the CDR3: TGTGCCAGCAGCTTGGCCGCAGGTTGGGGCACCTACGAGCAGTACTTC. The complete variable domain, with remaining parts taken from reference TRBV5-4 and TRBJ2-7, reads ETGVTQSPTHLIKTRGQQVTLRCSSQSGHNTVSWYQQALGQGPQFIFQYYREEENGRGNFPPRFSGLQFPNYSSELNVNALELDDSALYLCASSLAAGWGTYEQYFGPGTRLTVT.

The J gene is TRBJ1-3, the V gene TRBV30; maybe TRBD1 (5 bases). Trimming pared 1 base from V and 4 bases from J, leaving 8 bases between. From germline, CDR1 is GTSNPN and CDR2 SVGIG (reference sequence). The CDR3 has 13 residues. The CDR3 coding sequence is TGTGCCTGGAGTGGACAGTTAGGAAACACCATATATTTT. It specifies CAWSGQLGNTIYF.

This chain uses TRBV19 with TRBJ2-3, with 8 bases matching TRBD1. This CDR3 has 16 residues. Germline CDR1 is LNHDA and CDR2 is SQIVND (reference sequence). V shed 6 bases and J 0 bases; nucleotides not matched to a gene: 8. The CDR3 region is CASSNRDRGSTDTQYF. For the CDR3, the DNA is TGTGCCAGTAGCAACCGTGACAGGGGTAGCACAGATACGCAGTATTTT.

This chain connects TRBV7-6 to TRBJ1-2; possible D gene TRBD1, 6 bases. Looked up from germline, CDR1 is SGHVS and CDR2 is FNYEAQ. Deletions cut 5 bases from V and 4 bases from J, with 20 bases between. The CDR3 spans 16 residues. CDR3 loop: CASSHLGQGYVYGYTF. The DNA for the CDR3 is TGTGCCAGCAGCCATCTAGGGCAGGGGTACGTCTATGGCTACACCTTC.

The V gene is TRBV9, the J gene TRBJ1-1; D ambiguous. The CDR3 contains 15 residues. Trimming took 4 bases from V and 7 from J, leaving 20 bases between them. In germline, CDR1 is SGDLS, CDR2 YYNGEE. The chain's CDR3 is CASSPPQADGVEAFF. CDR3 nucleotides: TGTGCCAGCAGCCCCCCGCAGGCAGACGGGGTTGAAGCTTTCTTT. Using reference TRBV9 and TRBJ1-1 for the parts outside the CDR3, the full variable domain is DSGVTQTPKHLITATGQRVTLRCSPRSGDLSVYWYQQSLDQGLQFLIQYYNGEERAKGNILERFSAQQFPDLHSELNLSSLELGDSALYFCASSPPQADGVEAFFGQGTRLTVV.

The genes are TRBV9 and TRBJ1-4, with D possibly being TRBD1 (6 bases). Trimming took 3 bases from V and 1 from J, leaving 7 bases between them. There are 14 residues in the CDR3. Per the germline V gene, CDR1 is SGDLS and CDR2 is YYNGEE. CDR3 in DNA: TGTGCCAGCAGCGAACAGGGAACTAATGAAAAACTGTTTTTT. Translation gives CASSEQGTNEKLFF. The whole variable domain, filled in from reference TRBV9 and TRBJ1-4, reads DSGVTQTPKHLITATGQRVTLRCSPRSGDLSVYWYQQSLDQGLQFLIQYYNGEERAKGNILERFSAQQFPDLHSELNLSSLELGDSALYFCASSEQGTNEKLFFGSGTQLSVL.

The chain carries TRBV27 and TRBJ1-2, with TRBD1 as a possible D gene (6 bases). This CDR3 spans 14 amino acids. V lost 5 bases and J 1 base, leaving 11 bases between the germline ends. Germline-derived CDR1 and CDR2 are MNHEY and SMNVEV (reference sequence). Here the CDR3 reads CASSLLDSNYGYTF. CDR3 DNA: TGTGCCAGCAGTCTCCTGGACAGTAACTATGGCTACACCTTC.

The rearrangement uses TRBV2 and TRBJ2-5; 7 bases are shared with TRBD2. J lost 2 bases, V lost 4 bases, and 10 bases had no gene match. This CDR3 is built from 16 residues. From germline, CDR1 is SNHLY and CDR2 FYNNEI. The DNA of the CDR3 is TGTGCCAGCAGTGCCCTAGCGGAGCCTCCGCAAGAGACCCAGTACTTC. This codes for CASSALAEPPQETQYF.

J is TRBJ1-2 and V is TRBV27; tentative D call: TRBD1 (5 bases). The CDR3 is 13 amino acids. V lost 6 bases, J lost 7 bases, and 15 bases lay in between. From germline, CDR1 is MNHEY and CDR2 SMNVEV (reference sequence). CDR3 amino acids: CASSSGLRSGYTF. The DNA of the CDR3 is TGTGCCAGCAGCTCAGGGTTAAGGAGTGGCTACACCTTC.

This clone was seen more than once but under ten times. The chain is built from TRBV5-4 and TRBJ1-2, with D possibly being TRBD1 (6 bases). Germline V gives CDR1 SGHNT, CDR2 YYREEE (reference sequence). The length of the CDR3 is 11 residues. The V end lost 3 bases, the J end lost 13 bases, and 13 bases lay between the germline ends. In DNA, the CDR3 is TGTGCCAGCAGCTCACCAGGGGCGCGCACCTTC. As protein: CASSSPGARTF. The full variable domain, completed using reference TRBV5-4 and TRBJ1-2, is ETGVTQSPTHLIKTRGQQVTLRCSSQSGHNTVSWYQQALGQGPQFIFQYYREEENGRGNFPPRFSGLQFPNYSSELNVNALELDDSALYLCASSSPGARTFGSGTRLTVV.

CDR3 sequence (DNA): TGTGCCAGCAGCTTCCTAGCGGGGGGCCCCTACGAGCAGTACTTC. Protein: CASSFLAGGPYEQYF. The J gene is TRBJ2-7, the V gene TRBV11-2; 11 bases agree with TRBD2. V dropped 3 bases and J dropped 2; count of bases not matched to a gene: 3. CDR1 SGHAT and CDR2 FQNNGV come from the germline V gene. CDR3 size: 15 residues.

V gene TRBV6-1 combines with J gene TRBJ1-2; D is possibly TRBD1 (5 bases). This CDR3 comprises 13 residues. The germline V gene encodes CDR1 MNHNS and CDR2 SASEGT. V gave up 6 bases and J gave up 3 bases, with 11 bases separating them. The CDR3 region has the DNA TGTGCCAGCAGAGGAACAGGATACTATGGCTACACCTTC. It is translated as CASRGTGYYGYTF.

The CDR3 loop reads CASSAGPGSSYEQYF. The CDR3 DNA is TGTGCCAGCAGTGCCGGGCCGGGAAGCTCCTACGAGCAGTACTTC. This chain uses TRBV6-4 with TRBJ2-7; weak D call: TRBD2 (5 bases). V was shortened by 4 bases and J by 0 bases, with 13 bases between the two germline ends. CDR1 and CDR2 (germline): MRHNA, SNTAGT. This CDR3 comprises 15 residues.

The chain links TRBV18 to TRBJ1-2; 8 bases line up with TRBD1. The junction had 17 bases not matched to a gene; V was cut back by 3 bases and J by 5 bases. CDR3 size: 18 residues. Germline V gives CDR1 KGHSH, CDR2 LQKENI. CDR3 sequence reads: CASSPVTGQGVGFYGYTF. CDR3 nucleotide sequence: TGTGCCAGCTCACCCGTTACCGGACAGGGCGTGGGATTTTATGGCTACACCTTC.

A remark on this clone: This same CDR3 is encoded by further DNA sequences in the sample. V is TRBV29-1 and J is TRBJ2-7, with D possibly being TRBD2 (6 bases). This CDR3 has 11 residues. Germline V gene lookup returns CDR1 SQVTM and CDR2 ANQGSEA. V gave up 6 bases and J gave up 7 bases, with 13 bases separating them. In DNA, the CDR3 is TGCAGCGTGGGACTGGCATGGGAGCAGTACTTC. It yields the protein CSVGLAWEQYF.

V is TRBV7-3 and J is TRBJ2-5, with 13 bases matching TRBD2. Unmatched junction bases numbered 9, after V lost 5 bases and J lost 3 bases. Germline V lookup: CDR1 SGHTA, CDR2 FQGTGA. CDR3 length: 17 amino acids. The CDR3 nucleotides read TGTGCCAGCAGCCTGAGACTAGCGGGGGGAAAAAAAGAGACCCAGTACTTC. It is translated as CASSLRLAGGKKETQYF.

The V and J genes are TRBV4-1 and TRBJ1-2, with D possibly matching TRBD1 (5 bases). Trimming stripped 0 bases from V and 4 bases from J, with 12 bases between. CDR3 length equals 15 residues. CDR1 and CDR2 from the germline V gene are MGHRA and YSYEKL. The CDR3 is CASSQDRGGVYGYTF. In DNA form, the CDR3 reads TGCGCCAGCAGCCAAGATCGGGGAGGGGTCTATGGCTACACCTTC.

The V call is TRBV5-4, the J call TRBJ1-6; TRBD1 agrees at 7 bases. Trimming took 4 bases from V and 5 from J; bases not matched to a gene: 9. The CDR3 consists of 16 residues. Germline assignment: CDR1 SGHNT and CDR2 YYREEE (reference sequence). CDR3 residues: CASSSGQAANNSPLHF. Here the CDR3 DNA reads TGTGCCAGCAGCAGTGGACAGGCCGCGAATAATTCACCCCTCCACTTT.